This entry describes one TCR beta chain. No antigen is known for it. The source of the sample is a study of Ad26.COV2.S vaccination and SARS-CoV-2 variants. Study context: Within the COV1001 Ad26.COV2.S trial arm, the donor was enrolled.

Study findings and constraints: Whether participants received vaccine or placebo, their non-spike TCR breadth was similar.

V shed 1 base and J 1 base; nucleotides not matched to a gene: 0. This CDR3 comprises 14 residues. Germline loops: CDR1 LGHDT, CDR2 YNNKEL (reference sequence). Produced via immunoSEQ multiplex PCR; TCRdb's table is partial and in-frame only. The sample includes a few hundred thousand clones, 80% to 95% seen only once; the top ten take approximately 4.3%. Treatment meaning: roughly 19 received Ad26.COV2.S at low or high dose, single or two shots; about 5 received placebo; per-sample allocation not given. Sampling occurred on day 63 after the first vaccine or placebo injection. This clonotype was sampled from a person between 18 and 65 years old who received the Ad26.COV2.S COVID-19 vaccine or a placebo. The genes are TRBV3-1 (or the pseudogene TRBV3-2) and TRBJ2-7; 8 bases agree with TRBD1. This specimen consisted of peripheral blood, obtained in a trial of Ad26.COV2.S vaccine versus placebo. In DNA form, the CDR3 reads TGTGCCAGCAGCCAAGGGACAGGGTCCTACGAGCAGTACTTC. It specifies CASSQGTGSYEQYF.